The 8 T cell receptor beta chains below were found in one sample sequenced in a study of cytomegalovirus exposure and HLA in healthy donors. The study ran its PCR with 60 Vbeta and 13 Jbeta primers. TCRdb's table, derived via immunoSEQ multiplex PCR, lists solely in-frame clones and lacks some. The sample shows 130,000 to 150,000 clones, around four fifths of them seen only once. Material: PBMCs. Receptors were obtained from a male donor in good health and CMV-seronegative.

This clone was seen a single time. The chain uses TRBV19 and TRBJ2-1; 15 nucleotides match TRBD2. CDR1 is LNHDA, CDR2 SQIVND, per germline (reference sequence). CDR3 length: 15 amino acids. V shed 7 bases, J shed 7 bases, and the junction held 5 bases outside the gene matches. The chain's CDR3 is CASTVGLAGGNEQFF. The CDR3 coding sequence is TGTGCCAGTACCGTTGGACTAGCGGGGGGGAATGAGCAGTTCTTC.

V and J are TRBV2 and TRBJ1-1, with 8 bases fitting TRBD1. The length of the CDR3 is 14 residues. The germline V gene encodes CDR1 SNHLY and CDR2 FYNNEI. V dropped 8 bases and J dropped 3; count of bases not matched to a gene: 8. The CDR3 DNA is TGTGCCAGCGTTAAGACAGGGGTGGACACTGAAGCTTTCTTT. This codes for CASVKTGVDTEAFF.

This clone was seen a single time. The J gene is TRBJ2-7, the V gene TRBV13; D gene unclear. Trimming cost V 0 bases and J 7 bases, with 7 bases left between them. Per germline, CDR1 PRHDT and CDR2 FYEKMQ (reference sequence). The CDR3 loop spans 12 amino acids. The CDR3: CASSLGQSEQYF. CDR3 nucleotide sequence: TGTGCCAGCAGCTTAGGCCAGTCGGAGCAGTACTTC.

The chain carries TRBV29-1 and TRBJ2-1, with D possibly TRBD2 on 7 matching bases. The CDR3 loop spans 13 amino acids. Germline loops: CDR1 SQVTM, CDR2 ANQGSEA. V was trimmed by 4 bases and J by 4 bases, leaving 11 bases between them. CDR3 nucleotide sequence: TGCAGCGTTGTGAGGGGGGGGTACAATGAGCAGTTCTTC. It is translated as CSVVRGGYNEQFF.

In its sample, this clone was seen a few times. This chain connects TRBV6-1 to TRBJ2-1; 10 nucleotides line up with TRBD1. The CDR3 runs 15 residues. V lost 3 bases to trimming and J lost 2 bases; unmatched junction nucleotides: 1. Germline V gives CDR1 MNHNS, CDR2 SASEGT. The CDR3 loop is CASSEGQGPYNEQFF. DNA of the CDR3: TGTGCCAGCAGTGAGGGACAGGGGCCCTACAATGAGCAGTTCTTC.

The genes are TRBV13 and TRBJ2-7, with unresolved D. Germline CDR1 reads PRHDT; CDR2 reads FYEKMQ (reference sequence). Trimming stripped 0 bases from V and 2 bases from J, with 11 bases between. This CDR3 contains 15 residues. Here the CDR3 reads CASSLGLQRTYEQYF. The CDR3 DNA reads TGTGCCAGCAGCTTAGGCCTGCAGCGAACCTACGAGCAGTACTTC. The entire variable domain, with the rest obtained from reference TRBV13 and TRBJ2-7, is as follows: AAGVIQSPRHLIKEKRETATLKCYPIPRHDTVYWYQQGPGQDPQFLISFYEKMQSDKGSIPDRFSAQQFSDYHSELNMSSLELGDSALYFCASSLGLQRTYEQYFGPGTRLTVT.

This clone was detected a few times. The chain uses TRBV4-3 and TRBJ2-1, with D unresolved. The CDR3 has 14 residues. CDR1 is LGHNA and CDR2 is YSLEER in the germline V gene. V lost 0 bases and J 3 bases, leaving 6 bases between the germline ends. DNA for the CDR3: TGCGCCAGCAGCCAAGATGGCCACTACAATGAGCAGTTCTTC. It encodes CASSQDGHYNEQFF.

The chain couples TRBV7-6 to TRBJ2-7, with 9 nucleotides matching TRBD1. There are 16 residues in the CDR3. Trimming removed 3 bases from V and 5 bases from J; junction bases left unmatched: 11. Germline lookup yields CDR1 SGHVS and CDR2 FNYEAQ. The CDR3 sequence is CASSLGTGFLSNEQYF. In DNA form, the CDR3 reads TGTGCCAGCAGCTTGGGGACAGGGTTTCTCTCGAACGAGCAGTACTTC.